These T cell receptor beta chains were read from a single sample in a study of CD8+ T cells in alopecia areata. Profiling relied on immunoSEQ multiplex PCR, and the TCRdb table lists in-frame clones only, not all of them. The table has 150,000 to 200,000 clones, less than 80% seen once. Specimen: CD4+ T cells sorted from blood, collected at week 24, from a patient treated with tofacitinib. These TCRs come from a human donor with alopecia areata. CDR3s include the opening cysteine and the closing phenylalanine or tryptophan. Each record gives: V gene, clone size, J gene, D gene, CDR3 DNA, CDR3 protein. D genes are given only for firm matches. Some rows mark clone size as missing; the rest say once, few, many or name a class of expanded clone.

V gene: TRBV5-6; clone size: few; J gene: TRBJ2-7; D gene: NA; CDR3 DNA: TGTGCCAGCAGCTTGTACAGGATCTACGAGCAGTACTTC; CDR3 protein: CASSLYRIYEQYF
V gene: TRBV7-9; clone size: NA; J gene: TRBJ2-2; D gene: TRBD1; CDR3 DNA: TGTGCCAGCAGCCCTTCCAGGGACAGGGTCGGGTACACCGGGGAGCTGTTTTTT; CDR3 protein: CASSPSRDRVGYTGELFF
V gene: TRBV14; clone size: few; J gene: TRBJ2-1; D gene: TRBD2; CDR3 DNA: TGTGCCAGCAGCCAAGGTCTAGCGGAGTTCTTC; CDR3 protein: CASSQGLAEFF
V gene: TRBV4-2; clone size: few; J gene: TRBJ2-1; D gene: NA; CDR3 DNA: TGTGCCAGCAGCCAAGGTTTTCTAGGGGACAATGAGCAGTTCTTC; CDR3 protein: CASSQGFLGDNEQFF
V gene: TRBV7-2; clone size: NA; J gene: TRBJ1-6; D gene: NA; CDR3 DNA: TGTGCCAGCAGCTTAGCGCCGGGATCAAATTCACCCCTCCACTTT; CDR3 protein: CASSLAPGSNSPLHF
V gene: TRBV5-1; clone size: once; J gene: TRBJ2-1; D gene: NA; CDR3 DNA: TGCGCCAGCAGCTTCCAGCCTCCGAGCAATGAGCAGTTCTTC; CDR3 protein: CASSFQPPSNEQFF
V gene: TRBV30; clone size: NA; J gene: TRBJ2-5; D gene: TRBD1; CDR3 DNA: TGTGCCCGCAACCGGGACAGAGGAGAGACCCAGTACTTC; CDR3 protein: CARNRDRGETQYF
V gene: TRBV30; clone size: NA; J gene: TRBJ2-3; D gene: NA; CDR3 DNA: TGTGCCTGGAGTGTTGGGTCCCTAGGGGATACGCAGTATTTT; CDR3 protein: CAWSVGSLGDTQYF
V gene: TRBV7-9; clone size: NA; J gene: TRBJ2-7; D gene: NA; CDR3 DNA: TGTGCCAGCAGCCAAGAGCGGGTCTACGAGCAGTACTTC; CDR3 protein: CASSQERVYEQYF
V gene: TRBV19; clone size: many; J gene: TRBJ1-5; D gene: TRBD1; CDR3 DNA: TGTGCCAGTAGTATACCGACGGGACAGATAAATCAGCCCCAGCATTTT; CDR3 protein: CASSIPTGQINQPQHF
V gene: TRBV11-3; clone size: NA; J gene: TRBJ2-7; D gene: NA; CDR3 DNA: TGTGCCAGCAGGGGAAGAAACTACGGCTACGAGCAGTACTTC; CDR3 protein: CASRGRNYGYEQYF
V gene: TRBV29-1; clone size: NA; J gene: TRBJ1-1; D gene: NA; CDR3 DNA: TGCAGCGTTAGGAGGGAGCCTAACACTGAAGCTTTCTTT; CDR3 protein: CSVRREPNTEAFF
V gene: TRBV11-2; clone size: NA; J gene: TRBJ2-3; D gene: TRBD2; CDR3 DNA: TGTGCCAGCAGCTTAGTAGCTAGCGGGAACACAGATACGCAGTATTTT; CDR3 protein: CASSLVASGNTDTQYF
V gene: TRBV29-1; clone size: few; J gene: TRBJ1-1; D gene: NA; CDR3 DNA: TGCAGCGTTGAATTGCCAAGGGGGACTGAAGCTTTCTTT; CDR3 protein: CSVELPRGTEAFF
V gene: TRBV7-8; clone size: NA; J gene: TRBJ1-2; D gene: TRBD1; CDR3 DNA: TGTGCCAGCAGCACCACAGGGGGCAACTATGGCTACACCTTC; CDR3 protein: CASSTTGGNYGYTF
V gene: TRBV5-1; clone size: NA; J gene: TRBJ2-1; D gene: NA; CDR3 DNA: TGCGCCAGCAGCCTTGGGCAGGGGATGGTTGAGCAGTTCTTC; CDR3 protein: CASSLGQGMVEQFF
V gene: TRBV7-2; clone size: NA; J gene: TRBJ2-1; D gene: NA; CDR3 DNA: TGTGCCAGCAGCTTAGAAGGGGGGCGTGAGCAGTTCTTC; CDR3 protein: CASSLEGGREQFF
V gene: TRBV10-3; clone size: few; J gene: TRBJ1-5; D gene: NA; CDR3 DNA: TGTGCCATATCAATTGAGGGAGGCCCCAATCAGCCCCAGCATTTT; CDR3 protein: CAISIEGGPNQPQHF
V gene: TRBV2; clone size: few; J gene: TRBJ1-5; D gene: NA; CDR3 DNA: TGTGCCAGCAGTGAAGCAGGCAATCAGCCCCAGCATTTT; CDR3 protein: CASSEAGNQPQHF
V gene: TRBV6-5; clone size: NA; J gene: TRBJ2-2; D gene: NA; CDR3 DNA: TGTGCCAGCAGTTATACCGGACAGAACACCGGGGAGCTGTTTTTT; CDR3 protein: CASSYTGQNTGELFF
V gene: TRBV4-1; clone size: NA; J gene: TRBJ1-1; D gene: NA; CDR3 DNA: TGCGCCAGCAGCCAACCAACTTACAGGGACACTGAAGCTTTCTTT; CDR3 protein: CASSQPTYRDTEAFF
V gene: TRBV6-5; clone size: NA; J gene: TRBJ2-3; D gene: TRBD2; CDR3 DNA: TGTGCCAGCTCACCCGGACTAGCGACAGATACGCAGTATTTT; CDR3 protein: CASSPGLATDTQYF
V gene: TRBV2; clone size: NA; J gene: TRBJ2-2; D gene: TRBD1; CDR3 DNA: TGTGCCAGCACGGGGACAGTCGGCACCGGGGAGCTGTTTTTT; CDR3 protein: CASTGTVGTGELFF
V gene: TRBV29-1; clone size: NA; J gene: TRBJ1-1; D gene: NA; CDR3 DNA: TGCAGCGTGTCGGGCATGAACACTGAAGCTTTCTTT; CDR3 protein: CSVSGMNTEAFF
V gene: TRBV12-5; clone size: NA; J gene: TRBJ2-1; D gene: NA; CDR3 DNA: TGTGCTAGTGGTTCAGGGCAGGTTCATAAGAATGAGCAGTTCTTC; CDR3 protein: CASGSGQVHKNEQFF
V gene: TRBV30; clone size: NA; J gene: TRBJ1-2; D gene: TRBD1; CDR3 DNA: TGTGCCTGGAGTGGGGCAGGGGGTTCCGGTGGCTACACCTTC; CDR3 protein: CAWSGAGGSGGYTF
V gene: TRBV5-1; clone size: NA; J gene: TRBJ1-1; D gene: NA; CDR3 DNA: TGCGCCAGCAGCGACTGGGGGACTGCGAACACTGAAGCTTTCTTT; CDR3 protein: CASSDWGTANTEAFF
V gene: TRBV5-1; clone size: NA; J gene: TRBJ1-2; D gene: TRBD1; CDR3 DNA: TGCGCCAGCAGCACTTCCGGGACAGCTTATGGCTACACCTTC; CDR3 protein: CASSTSGTAYGYTF
V gene: TRBV5-1; clone size: few; J gene: TRBJ2-3; D gene: NA; CDR3 DNA: TGCGCCAGCAGCTCGGACCCGACCTTTAGCACAGATACGCAGTATTTT; CDR3 protein: CASSSDPTFSTDTQYF
V gene: TRBV30; clone size: NA; J gene: TRBJ1-4; D gene: NA; CDR3 DNA: TGTGCCTGGAGTGTTTCGGGAAAACTGTTTTTT; CDR3 protein: CAWSVSGKLFF
V gene: TRBV18; clone size: few; J gene: TRBJ2-7; D gene: NA; CDR3 DNA: TGTGCCAGCTCACCCCTGGCGGGTTCCTACGAGCAGTACTTC; CDR3 protein: CASSPLAGSYEQYF
V gene: TRBV9; clone size: NA; J gene: TRBJ1-2; D gene: NA; CDR3 DNA: TGTGCCAGCAGTTACCTGGGCGACTATGGCTACACCTTC; CDR3 protein: CASSYLGDYGYTF